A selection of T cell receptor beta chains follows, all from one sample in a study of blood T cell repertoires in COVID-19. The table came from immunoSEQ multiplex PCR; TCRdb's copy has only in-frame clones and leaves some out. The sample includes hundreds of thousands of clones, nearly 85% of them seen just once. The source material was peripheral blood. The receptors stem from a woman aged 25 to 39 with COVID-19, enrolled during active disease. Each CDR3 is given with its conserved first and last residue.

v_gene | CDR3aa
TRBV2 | CASSRGQVLNGYTF
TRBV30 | CAWAGQGAREQYF
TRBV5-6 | CASSLAGVNEKLFF
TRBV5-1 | CASSRDSGGNQPQHF
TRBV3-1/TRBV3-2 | CASSQRQGGENIQYF
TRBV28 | CASSLRRDSGGSTGELFF
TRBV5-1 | CASSPREIQGKGQPQHF
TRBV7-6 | CASSLGHTDTQYF
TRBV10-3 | CAISVTGSNQPQHF
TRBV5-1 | CASSLAGSSYEQYF
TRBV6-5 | CASSYRDFYGYTF
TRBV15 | CATSRDGSQNLYGYTF
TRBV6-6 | CASSYGLAGIIGELFF
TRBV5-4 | CASSSITGTSGRAYTGELFF
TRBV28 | CASSSLQGSKQETQYF
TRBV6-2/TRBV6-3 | CASSYGFDNQETQYF
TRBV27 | CASRITGVETQYF
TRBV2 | CASSAVASGVSYNEQFF
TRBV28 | CASRIMALNTEAFF
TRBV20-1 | CSAKSNGYTF